Sequencing of this T cell receptor (beta chain) was carried out in a study of response to subunit inactivated influenza vaccine. TCRdb reprocessed the RT-PCR reads with MiXCR, giving one entry per CDR3 protein. Altogether 400,000 to 550,000 distinct CDR3 sequences are present, 25% being singletons, with the ten largest covering under 2.5%. With regard to this clonotype: The antigen is not known.

The V gene's germline CDR1 is SEHNR and CDR2 FQNEAQ (reference sequence). The CDR3 extends over 14 amino acids. V was pared by 10 bases and J by 6 bases, with 22 bases between. The study's findings and limits: Every seasonal influenza vaccination brings in few new T cells, the authors suggested.

The source of this sequence is a man aged 50 to 59 who received an inactivated influenza vaccine. The rearrangement uses TRBV7-9 and TRBJ2-7; possibly TRBD2 for D (6 bases). The sequences come from CD4+ T cells sorted from PBMCs, collected 5 days after vaccination. The CDR3 coding sequence is TGTGCCACCCTGGCGGCGGGGCCTTCGTTCGAGCAGTACTTC. This encodes CATLAAGPSFEQYF. The variable domain in full, completed from reference TRBV7-9 and TRBJ2-7, reads DTGVSQNPRHKITKRGQNVTFRCDPISEHNRLYWYRQTLGQGPEFLTYFQNEAQLEKSRLLSDRFSAERPKGSFSTLEIQRTEQGDSAMYLCATLAAGPSFEQYFGPGTRLTVT.